Listed here are 29 T cell receptor beta chains from one sample, sequenced in a study of control samples from healthy donors and cancer patients. Assay: immunoSEQ multiplex PCR; the TCRdb copy retains only in-frame clones and omits some. The sample contains 100,000 to 150,000 clones, 90% of which appear only once. Input material: blood. These TCRs come from a man aged 18 to 29 in good health.

V usage is TRBV29-1 and J usage is TRBJ2-3; weak D call: TRBD1 (6 bases). CDR3 length equals 14 residues. In germline, CDR1 is SQVTM, CDR2 ANQGSEA. V dropped 4 bases and J dropped 0 bases, with 11 bases sitting between them. CDR3 amino acids: CSVGWGLSTDTQYF. The CDR3 DNA reads TGCAGCGTTGGATGGGGGCTTAGCACAGATACGCAGTATTTT.

V gene TRBV6-1 combines with J gene TRBJ2-1; 7 nucleotides agree with TRBD1. V was pared by 2 bases and J by 3 bases, with 4 bases of the junction left unmatched. CDR1 MNHNS and CDR2 SASEGT come from the germline V gene. This CDR3 comprises 15 residues. The CDR3 loop reads CASSESAGGYNEQFF. Here the CDR3 DNA reads TGTGCCAGCAGTGAATCGGCAGGGGGCTACAATGAGCAGTTCTTC.

The V call is TRBV6-5, the J call TRBJ1-2; 8 positions match TRBD1. The CDR3 length is 13 residues. V shed 6 bases, J shed 6 bases, and the junction held 6 bases outside the gene matches. Per germline, CDR1 MNHEY and CDR2 SVGAGI. CDR3 sequence: CASSPGGVNGYTF. The CDR3 DNA is TGTGCCAGCAGCCCAGGGGGCGTCAATGGCTACACCTTC.

The V gene is TRBV30, the J gene TRBJ2-3; D not certain. V was shortened by 2 bases and J by 5 bases, with 8 bases between the two germline ends. There are 12 residues in the CDR3. Germline V gives CDR1 GTSNPN, CDR2 SVGIG (reference sequence). The CDR3 protein is CAWSIAQDTQYF. The CDR3, as DNA: TGTGCCTGGAGTATAGCCCAAGATACGCAGTATTTT.

The CDR3 spells CASSPRDSNQPQHF. The CDR3 nucleotides are TGTGCCAGCTCACCACGGGACAGCAATCAGCCCCAGCATTTT. This chain links TRBV18 with TRBJ1-5, with D perhaps TRBD1 (5 bases). The V end lost 1 base, the J end lost 1 base, and 5 bases lay between the germline ends. There are 14 residues in the CDR3. Germline V gene lookup returns CDR1 KGHSH and CDR2 LQKENI.

V usage is TRBV3-1 (or the pseudogene TRBV3-2) and J usage is TRBJ2-3, with D hard to call. The CDR3 sequence is 16 residues long. Germline V gene sequence: CDR1 LGHDT, CDR2 YNNKEL (reference sequence). The germline V and J ends were trimmed by 5 bases and 1 base, with 16 bases remaining between them. The CDR3 region is CASSEHTTKGTDTQYF. The CDR3 DNA is TGTGCCAGCAGCGAACACACGACAAAGGGCACAGATACGCAGTATTTT.

The chain combines TRBV11-2 with TRBJ2-2, with 12 bases aligning to TRBD2. The germline V gene has CDR1 SGHAT and CDR2 FQNNGV. The junction had 3 bases not matched to a gene; V was cut back by 5 bases and J by 5 bases. The length of the CDR3 is 15 residues. This CDR3 is CASSTGTSGTGELFF. CDR3 DNA: TGTGCCAGCAGCACCGGGACTAGCGGGACCGGGGAGCTGTTTTTT.

The chain recombines TRBV27 with TRBJ1-1; the match to TRBD1 covers 7 bases. Germline V CDR1 and CDR2: MNHEY, SMNVEV (reference sequence). The CDR3 extends over 17 amino acids. V was pared by 6 bases and J by 8 bases, with 21 bases of the junction left unmatched. CDR3 DNA: TGTGCCAGCAGCCCCCGATTGCCCGCTACAGGGGTTACAGAAGCTTTCTTT. Translation gives CASSPRLPATGVTEAFF.

The genes are TRBV14 and TRBJ2-1, with TRBD2 identical over 12 bases. Germline V gene lookup returns CDR1 SGHDN and CDR2 FVKESK. V dropped 3 bases and J dropped 8; count of bases not matched to a gene: 5. CDR3 length: 15 residues. CDR3 in DNA: TGTGCCAGCAGCCATCTAGCGGGGGGGCCCGATGAGCAGTTCTTC. Encoded protein: CASSHLAGGPDEQFF.

The chain combines TRBV9 with TRBJ2-2; TRBD2 matches 8 bases. The CDR3 runs 15 residues. V lost 0 bases to trimming and J lost 4 bases; unmatched junction nucleotides: 2. Looked up from germline, CDR1 is SGDLS and CDR2 is YYNGEE. The CDR3 reads CASSVAGGSTGELFF. The CDR3 DNA follows: TGTGCCAGCAGCGTAGCGGGAGGGAGCACCGGGGAGCTGTTTTTT.

J is TRBJ2-7 and V is TRBV7-5. TRBV7-5 is a recognized pseudogene. This CDR3 is built from 9 residues. Here the CDR3 reads CARSFEQYV. In DNA form, the CDR3 reads TGTGCCAGAAGCTTTGAGCAGTACGTC.

V is TRBV6-5 and J is TRBJ1-5; unclear D gene. The germline V and J ends were trimmed by 4 bases and 1 base, with 8 bases remaining between them. This CDR3 has 14 amino acids. CDR1 MNHEY and CDR2 SVGAGI come from the germline V gene. In DNA, the CDR3 is TGTGCCAGCAGTTCGTTTCTAAGCAATCAGCCCCAGCATTTT. Its translation is CASSSFLSNQPQHF.

This clone was observed a handful of times. The genes are TRBV2 and TRBJ1-1; D remains ambiguous. V was clipped by 0 bases and J by 1 base, with 6 bases between them. CDR3 size: 14 residues. Germline V gives CDR1 SNHLY, CDR2 FYNNEI. In DNA form, the CDR3 reads TGTGCCAGCAGTGAAGCGCTCCGGAACACTGAAGCTTTCTTT. Translation: CASSEALRNTEAFF.

In this sample, this clone turned up once. The chain is built from TRBV30 and TRBJ1-2; possibly TRBD1 for D (5 bases). The V and J ends lost 8 bases and 0 bases respectively, with 16 bases between them. Germline V gives CDR1 GTSNPN, CDR2 SVGIG (reference sequence). The CDR3 has 14 residues. This CDR3 is CAPIQAGANYGYTF. The CDR3 DNA reads TGTGCCCCTATACAGGCAGGAGCTAACTATGGCTACACCTTC.

J is TRBJ2-7 and V is TRBV2; 12 positions agree with TRBD1. This CDR3 has 15 amino acids. Trimming removed 7 bases from V and 3 bases from J; junction bases left unmatched: 7. Germline loops: CDR1 SNHLY, CDR2 FYNNEI. DNA for the CDR3: TGTGCCAGCACCGAGGGACAGGGGGCACTCTACGAGCAGTACGTC. Translation gives CASTEGQGALYEQYV.

The rearrangement links TRBV7-3 to TRBJ2-1; 13 nucleotides match TRBD2. The J segment lost 9 bases and the V segment lost 6 bases, leaving 8 bases of the junction unmatched. Germline loops: CDR1 SGHTA, CDR2 FQGTGA. This CDR3 is 15 amino acids long. The CDR3 loop reads CASSPGLAGVGEQFF. In nucleotides, the CDR3 is TGTGCCAGCAGTCCAGGACTAGCGGGAGTAGGTGAGCAGTTCTTC.

This chain uses TRBV28 with TRBJ2-5; D remains unclear. The V end was cut by 6 bases, the J end by 4 bases, with 21 bases between. Germline lookup yields CDR1 MDHEN and CDR2 SYDVKM. The CDR3 sequence is 16 residues long. CDR3 sequence reads: CASSPLDAARRETQYF. CDR3 bases: TGTGCCAGCAGCCCCCTCGACGCAGCCAGGCGAGAGACCCAGTACTTC.

As DNA, the CDR3 is TGTGCCACCAAGAAAGGACAGGTATTTCAGCCCCAGCATTTT. Translated, it gives CATKKGQVFQPQHF. The chain joins TRBV28 to TRBJ1-5, with 7 bases identical to TRBD1. Trimming removed 10 bases from V and 6 bases from J; junction bases left unmatched: 12. The CDR3 loop spans 14 amino acids. Germline values: CDR1 MDHEN, CDR2 SYDVKM.

The V and J genes are TRBV10-3 and TRBJ2-7; a possible D gene is TRBD1 (6 bases). The V end lost 0 bases, the J end lost 5 bases, and 17 bases lay between the germline ends. The CDR3 is 16 residues long. Germline lookup yields CDR1 ENHRY and CDR2 SYGVKD. The CDR3 spells CAISESGPGVNHEQYF. The DNA of the CDR3 is TGTGCCATCAGTGAGTCAGGGCCAGGGGTGAACCACGAGCAGTACTTC.

The chain carries TRBV18 and TRBJ2-5; TRBD2 aligns across 13 bases. V was clipped by 2 bases and J by 5 bases; unmatched bases: 8. Germline lookup yields CDR1 KGHSH and CDR2 LQKENI. The CDR3 totals 17 residues. The CDR3 protein is CASSPRTSGGDSETQYF. DNA of the CDR3: TGTGCCAGCTCACCAAGGACTAGCGGGGGAGATTCGGAGACCCAGTACTTC.

This clone was detected only once. V and J are TRBV5-1 and TRBJ2-1; 10 bases line up with TRBD1. The ends lost 0 bases at V and 9 bases at J; junction bases unmatched: 3. CDR1 and CDR2 from the germline V gene are SGHRS and YFSETQ. This CDR3 region has 14 residues. CDR3 sequence: CASSLGDRGAEQFF. CDR3 bases: TGCGCCAGCAGCTTGGGGGACAGGGGAGCTGAGCAGTTCTTC.

The rearrangement links TRBV23-1 to TRBJ2-7, with TRBD2 matching over 16 bases. TRBV23-1 is given ORF status, its function remaining uncertain. CDR3 length equals 17 residues. Trimming at V came to 4 bases and at J to 7 bases, leaving 10 bases not matched to a gene. CDR3 sequence (DNA): TGCGCCAGCAGTCCTCCGGGACTAGCGGGAGGGCCGAGGGAGCAGTACGTC. Protein sequence: CASSPPGLAGGPREQYV.

The chain combines TRBV7-3 with TRBJ1-6; tentative D call: TRBD1 (5 bases). This CDR3 has 18 residues. Germline values: CDR1 SGHTA, CDR2 FQGTGA. Trimming pared 0 bases from V and 8 bases from J, leaving 20 bases between. The CDR3 bases are TGTGCCAGCAGCTTAACTCCGAGGGGAGGGGAGGTCGATTCACCCCTCCACTTT. This gives the protein CASSLTPRGGEVDSPLHF. The full variable domain, rest sourced from reference TRBV7-3 and TRBJ1-6, is GAGVSQTPSNKVTEKGKYVELRCDPISGHTALYWYRQSLGQGPEFLIYFQGTGAADDSGLPNDRFFAVRPEGSVSTLKIQRTERGDSAVYLCASSLTPRGGEVDSPLHFGNGTRLTVT.

The chain has TRBV19 and TRBJ1-4, with 7 nucleotides matching TRBD1. Germline CDR1 and CDR2: LNHDA and SQIVND (reference sequence). There are 16 residues in the CDR3. Losses at the gene ends were 1 base for V and 2 bases for J; bases not matched to a gene: 4. The CDR3 region is CASSIVEGGTNEKLFF. DNA for the CDR3: TGTGCCAGTAGTATAGTGGAAGGGGGCACTAATGAAAAACTGTTTTTT.

V usage is TRBV11-2 and J usage is TRBJ2-7; 11 nucleotides match TRBD1. The CDR3 is made up of 15 amino acids. Germline CDR1 SGHAT, CDR2 FQNNGV. Germline trimming cut 3 bases from V and 4 bases from J; bases unmatched to any gene: 5. DNA of the CDR3: TGTGCCAGCAGCTTGGGGACAGGGGGGGGATACGAGCAGTACTTC. Translation: CASSLGTGGGYEQYF.

The chain couples TRBV6-6 to TRBJ1-4; D is possibly TRBD1 (5 bases). Germline V CDR1 and CDR2: MNHNY, SVGAGI (reference sequence). The CDR3 loop spans 15 amino acids. V dropped 7 bases and J dropped 3 bases, with 15 bases sitting between them. CDR3 amino acids: CASTMRDAPNEKLFF. In nucleotides, the CDR3 is TGTGCCAGCACCATGCGGGACGCTCCTAATGAAAAACTGTTTTTT.

This clone was recorded once. The genes are TRBV18 and TRBJ2-1; the D gene is possibly TRBD2 (7 bases). Germline V gives CDR1 KGHSH, CDR2 LQKENI. This CDR3 comprises 15 residues. With 6 bases removed from V and 5 bases from J, the gap between germline ends came to 17 bases. The CDR3 nucleotides are TGTGCCAGCTCTACCCCCGGAGGGGGGGACAATGAGCAGTTCTTC. Translation gives CASSTPGGGDNEQFF.

This chain connects TRBV11-3 to TRBJ1-5; no clear D. CDR3 length equals 13 residues. Germline lookup yields CDR1 SGHNT and CDR2 YENEEA. V lost 5 bases and J 4 bases, leaving 9 bases between the germline ends. The CDR3 region is CASSTSENQPQHF. The CDR3 DNA is TGTGCCAGCAGCACCTCAGAGAATCAGCCCCAGCATTTT.

CDR3 amino acids: CASSVGGRETQYF. The CDR3 region has the DNA TGCGCCAGCAGTGTAGGGGGGCGAGAGACCCAGTACTTC. The chain carries TRBV10-2 and TRBJ2-5, with D possibly called TRBD1 or TRBD2 (6 bases each). This CDR3 comprises 13 residues. CDR1 is WSHSY and CDR2 is SAAADI in the germline V gene. V was cut by 4 bases and J by 4 bases, with 10 bases left in between.